The entry below gives a single TCR beta chain sequence along with its context. The sample belongs to a study of blood T cell repertoires in COVID-19. Study details: Samples came from the United States, Italy and Spain, spanning acute and convalescent COVID-19.

CDR3 length equals 15 residues. The V gene's germline CDR1 is LGHNA and CDR2 YSLEER. J gave up 3 bases and V 4 bases, and 8 bases lay outside the gene matches. Donors were grouped by their self-reported clinical history. Here immunoSEQ multiplex PCR was the method, and the copy in TCRdb shows in-frame clones only, minus some. This table has about 200,000 clones, 83% appearing once. J is TRBJ2-5 and V is TRBV4-3; 7 nucleotides match TRBD1. This sequence originates from a woman in her fifties or sixties who had been exposed to COVID-19. Sequencing was carried out using PBMCs or T cells enriched from blood (not recorded which). CDR3 DNA sequence: TGCGCCAGCAGCCGTTCCCCCGGGACAGAAGAGACCCAGTACTTC. It encodes CASSRSPGTEETQYF.